This T cell receptor beta chain stems from a study of cytomegalovirus exposure and HLA in healthy donors. In the study overall: The same platform as the approximately 730 first-cohort repertoires was used for the roughly 130 validation repertoires, a later analysis reported.

In germline, CDR1 is ENHRY, CDR2 SYGVKD. The germline V and J ends were trimmed by 4 bases and 4 bases, with 10 bases remaining between them. The CDR3 sequence is 13 residues long. Using immunoSEQ multiplex PCR, the repertoire was profiled, and TCRdb retains in-frame clones only, with some absent. This sample has 65,000 to 90,000 clones, with about 87% found just once. Comments on this clone: Its specificity is not known.

Whole-study results and caveats: Specific recognition of CMV antigens was confirmed in vitro for a few chains (all CMV-associated). Reported results showed that the classifier diagnosed cytomegalovirus status with high specificity and sensitivity.

V and J are TRBV10-3 and TRBJ2-5; D unresolved. The TCR originated in a woman younger than 35 in good health and CMV-seropositive. Material for sequencing was PBMCs. The CDR3, as DNA: TGTGCCATCAGTGCCCTAGTCGCAGAGACCCAGTACTTC. Amino acids: CAISALVAETQYF.